Shown below are 18 T cell receptor beta chains from a single sample sequenced in a study of vaccination and CD4 T cells after COVID-19. TCRdb reprocessed the PCR reads with MiXCR, giving one entry per CDR3 protein. The table records about 24,000 distinct CDR3 sequences, approximately 51% of them present only once. The specimen was CD4+ T cells from blood, collected before SARS-CoV-2 vaccination. The receptors were gathered from a human donor who had recovered from COVID-19.

This clonotype turned up a few times. The chain joins TRBV20-1 to TRBJ1-1, with D perhaps TRBD1 (6 bases). CDR1 and CDR2 (germline): DFQATT, SNEGSKA (reference sequence). The CDR3 runs 16 residues. Trimming pared 0 bases from V and 5 bases from J, leaving 19 bases between. The CDR3 loop reads CSARDGHRARRTEAFF. DNA of the CDR3: TGCAGTGCTAGAGATGGACACAGGGCTAGGAGAACTGAAGCTTTCTTT.

This chain's CDR3 is CSAGSPGQGLRELFF. The CDR3 bases are TGCAGTGCTGGATCTCCGGGACAGGGGCTACGGGAGCTGTTTTTT. The V and J genes are TRBV20-1 and TRBJ2-2; TRBD1 aligns across 10 bases. CDR1 DFQATT and CDR2 SNEGSKA come from the germline V gene (reference sequence). Trimming removed 5 bases from V and 9 bases from J; junction bases left unmatched: 12. This CDR3 is built from 15 residues.

The V gene is TRBV20-1, the J gene TRBJ2-5; D is unclear. The germline CDR1 and CDR2 sequences are DFQATT and SNEGSKA (reference sequence). The V gene lost 0 bases and the J gene lost 5 bases, with 4 bases spanning the gap. The CDR3 length is 11 residues. This CDR3 is CSAREGETQYF. The CDR3 DNA is TGCAGTGCTAGAGAAGGGGAGACCCAGTACTTC.

This rearrangement joins TRBV6-1 to TRBJ2-1; 8 nucleotides agree with TRBD2. Trimming cost V 4 bases and J 4 bases; bases outside gene matches: 9. The germline gives CDR1 MNHNS, CDR2 SASEGT. The CDR3 sequence is 16 residues long. CDR3 residues: CASSGSGTRFYNEQFF. The CDR3 DNA reads TGTGCCAGCAGTGGTTCCGGGACTAGGTTTTACAATGAGCAGTTCTTC.

This clonotype was observed a few times. The chain is built from TRBV20-1 and TRBJ2-3; 9 nucleotides match TRBD2. With 2 bases clipped from V and 2 bases from J, the junction kept 5 bases outside the gene matches. Germline V gene sequence: CDR1 DFQATT, CDR2 SNEGSKA (reference sequence). The length of the CDR3 is 15 residues. CDR3 nucleotides: TGCAGTGCTAGAAGGTCGGGACTAGCCACAGATACGCAGTATTTT. Residues: CSARRSGLATDTQYF.

The V call is TRBV20-1, the J call TRBJ2-3; 10 bases map to TRBD2. J was trimmed by 4 bases and V by 3 bases; bases with no gene match: 13. Germline-derived CDR1 and CDR2 are DFQATT and SNEGSKA (reference sequence). The CDR3 has 17 amino acids. The CDR3 protein is CSARGDFLAGASDTQYF. The CDR3 DNA is TGCAGTGCTAGGGGGGACTTTCTAGCGGGAGCCTCAGATACGCAGTATTTT.

V usage is TRBV6-1 and J usage is TRBJ2-3; D is tentatively TRBD1 or TRBD2 (7 bases each). The V end lost 6 bases, the J end lost 5 bases, and 24 bases lay between the germline ends. There are 17 residues in the CDR3. In germline, CDR1 is MNHNS, CDR2 SASEGT. The CDR3 nucleotides are TGTGCCAGCAGCCAATTACAGGGGAGGGTATTAGGAGATACGCAGTATTTT. Amino acids: CASSQLQGRVLGDTQYF.

Note on this clonotype: An end of the junction differs from the germline gene, which may be a read error. V is TRBV7-9 and J is TRBJ2-5, with TRBD2 identical over 16 bases. The CDR3 covers 17 residues. Germline V gene sequence: CDR1 SEHNR, CDR2 FQNEAQ (reference sequence). DNA for the CDR3: TGCGCCAGCAGCCCCGGGACTAGCGGGAGGGCCCGGGAGACCCAGTACTTC. Translation: CASSPGTSGRARETQYF.

Only a few counts were recorded for this clonotype. The chain combines TRBV28 with TRBJ2-7; unclear D gene. V was pared by 3 bases and J by 3 bases, with 3 bases between. The CDR3 has 11 residues. Germline V gives CDR1 MDHEN, CDR2 SYDVKM. The CDR3 DNA reads as TGTGCCAGCAGTTTTAGCTACGAGCAGTACTTC. Its protein product is CASSFSYEQYF.

The V gene is TRBV18, the J gene TRBJ2-2; a weak D match, TRBD2 (6 bases). V lost 6 bases and J 7 bases, leaving 15 bases between the germline ends. Germline V gene data show CDR1 as KGHSH and CDR2 as LQKENI. The CDR3 contains 14 residues. The CDR3 DNA is TGTGCCAGCTCCCCTTTCGGGGGAGACGGGGAGCTGTTTTTT. It is translated as CASSPFGGDGELFF.

As concerns this clonotype: One junction end does not reproduce the germline sequence, and a read error may be involved. The rearrangement links TRBV20-1 to TRBJ1-1; a weak D match, TRBD1 (5 bases). The germline gives CDR1 DFQATT, CDR2 SNEGSKA (reference sequence). The length of the CDR3 is 18 residues. CDR3 bases: TGCGGTGCTAGAGGACGACAGCGACTAAATCTGGGGAACACTGAAGCTTTCTTT. Encoded protein: CGARGRQRLNLGNTEAFF.

The chain recombines TRBV7-6 with TRBJ2-3; D may be TRBD1 (5 bases). The ends were cut back, 3 bases at V and 12 bases at J, with 13 bases in the middle. Germline CDR1 SGHVS, CDR2 FNYEAQ. This CDR3 is built from 12 residues. The CDR3 reads CASSFQGSQQYF. For the CDR3, the DNA is TGTGCCAGCAGCTTCCAGGGAAGTCAACAGTATTTT.

Regarding this clonotype: A read error may account for a junction end that differs from germline. This CDR3 is CASSGDSYEQCF. In nucleotides, the CDR3 is TGTGCCAGCAGTGGGGACTCCTACGAGCAGTGCTTC. The chain joins TRBV2 to TRBJ2-7; D perhaps matches TRBD2 (6 bases). This CDR3 comprises 12 residues. Germline CDR1 is SNHLY and CDR2 is FYNNEI.

This rearrangement joins TRBV7-9 to TRBJ1-1; unclear D gene. Trimming cost V 5 bases and J 0 bases, with 7 bases left between them. CDR3 length equals 13 residues. Germline V gives CDR1 SEHNR, CDR2 FQNEAQ (reference sequence). The CDR3 sequence: CASSLDMNTEAFF. The CDR3 bases are TGTGCCAGCAGCCTAGACATGAACACTGAAGCTTTCTTT. Combining the CDR3 with reference TRBV7-9 and TRBJ1-1 gives the whole variable domain DTGVSQNPRHKITKRGQNVTFRCDPISEHNRLYWYRQTLGQGPEFLTYFQNEAQLEKSRLLSDRFSAERPKGSFSTLEIQRTEQGDSAMYLCASSLDMNTEAFFGQGTRLTVV.

This clonotype was counted only a few times. V and J are TRBV7-3 and TRBJ2-1, with D possibly TRBD2 on 5 matching bases. Per the germline V gene, CDR1 is SGHTA and CDR2 is FQGTGA. Trimming shortened V by 4 bases and J by 2 bases, and 12 bases separated the two germline ends. The CDR3 is 15 residues long. The CDR3 region has the DNA TGTGCCAGCAGCTCTAGCCGACTAACCTACAATGAGCAGTTCTTC. Its protein product is CASSSSRLTYNEQFF.

The chain has TRBV7-2 and TRBJ2-3; TRBD2 might be the D (6 bases). Trimming removed 3 bases at V and 5 bases at J, with 15 bases between. This CDR3 has 15 residues. Germline V gene data show CDR1 as SGHTA and CDR2 as FQGNSA. The CDR3 DNA is TGTGCCAGCAGCTTGCGGGGCCAGCCCGGAGATACGCAGTATTTT. Its translation is CASSLRGQPGDTQYF.

Concerning this clonotype: At one of its ends the junction is not consistent with the germline gene, which may arise from a read error. The chain combines TRBV2 with TRBJ1-2; no firm D call. The CDR3 runs to 15 residues. CDR1 and CDR2 (germline): SNHLY, FYNNEI. CDR3 DNA sequence: TGTGCCAGCAGGGCGGACCGATTTACTAAGTATGGCTACACCTTC. Residues: CASRADRFTKYGYTF. Variable domain in full (rest from reference TRBV2 and TRBJ1-2): EPEVTQTPSHQVTQMGQEVILRCVPISNHLYFYWYRQILGQKVEFLVSFYNNEISEKSEIFDDQFSVERPDGSNFTLKIRSTKLEDSAMYFCASRADRFTKYGYTFGSGTRLTVV.

This clonotype was found a few times. V usage is TRBV10-2 and J usage is TRBJ2-5, with TRBD2 matching over 11 bases. The J segment lost 3 bases and the V segment lost 8 bases, leaving 11 bases of the junction unmatched. Germline assignment: CDR1 WSHSY and CDR2 SAAADI. This CDR3 has 16 amino acids. The CDR3 reads CASRDPTSGGKETQYF. The DNA of the CDR3 is TGCGCCAGCCGGGACCCCACTAGCGGGGGCAAAGAGACCCAGTACTTC.